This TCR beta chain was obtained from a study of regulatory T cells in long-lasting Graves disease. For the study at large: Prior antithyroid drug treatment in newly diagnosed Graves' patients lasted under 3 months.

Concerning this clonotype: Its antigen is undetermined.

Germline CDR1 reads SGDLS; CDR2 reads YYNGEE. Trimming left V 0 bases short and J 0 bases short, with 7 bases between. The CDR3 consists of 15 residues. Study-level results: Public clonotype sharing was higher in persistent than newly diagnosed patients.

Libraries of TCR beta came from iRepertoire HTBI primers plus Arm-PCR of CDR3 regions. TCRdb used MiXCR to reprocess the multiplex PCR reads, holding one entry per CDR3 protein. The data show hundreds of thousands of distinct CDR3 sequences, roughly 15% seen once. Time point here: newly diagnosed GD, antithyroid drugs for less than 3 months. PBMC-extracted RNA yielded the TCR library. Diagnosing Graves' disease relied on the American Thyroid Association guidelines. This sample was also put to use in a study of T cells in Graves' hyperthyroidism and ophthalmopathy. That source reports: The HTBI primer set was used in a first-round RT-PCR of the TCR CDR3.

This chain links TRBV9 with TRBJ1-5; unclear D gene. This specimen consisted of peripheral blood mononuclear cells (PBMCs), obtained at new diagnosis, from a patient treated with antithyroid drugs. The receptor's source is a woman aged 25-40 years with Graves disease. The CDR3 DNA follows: TGTGCCAGCAGCGTAGAGGCGGATAGCAATCAGCCCCAGCATTTT. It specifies CASSVEADSNQPQHF.